Each of the 26 T cell receptor beta chains below was sequenced from the same sample in a study of tumor-infiltrating T cells and Merkel cell polyomavirus. Study information: The study examined CD8+ T cells specific for the Merkel cell polyomavirus KLL epitope.

Clones were sequenced by immunoSEQ multiplex PCR, and TCRdb holds only the in-frame ones, with some missing. This table has 25,000 or so clones, about 90% appearing once. Every patient's tumor was robustly positive for Merkel cell polyomavirus Large T antigen on immunohistochemistry. Sequenced input: lymph node tissue. These receptors originate from a man in his fifties with Merkel cell carcinoma.

This clone has a single count. J is TRBJ1-1 and V is TRBV7-9, with no clear D. Germline V gene data show CDR1 as SEHNR and CDR2 as FQNEAQ (reference sequence). CDR3 length: 17 residues. The V end lost 5 bases, the J end lost 0 bases, and 19 bases lay between the germline ends. The CDR3 nucleotides read TGTGCCAGCAGCAGTGGTACCGGGAGCGGGGTGAACACTGAAGCTTTCTTT. This translates into CASSSGTGSGVNTEAFF.

The rearrangement links TRBV29-1 to TRBJ2-7; D unclear. Trimming pared 4 bases from V and 2 bases from J, leaving 9 bases between. The CDR3 contains 12 residues. CDR1 is SQVTM and CDR2 is ANQGSEA in the germline V gene. This CDR3 is CSVVVRTYEQYF. The CDR3 DNA reads as TGCAGCGTTGTTGTCAGAACCTACGAGCAGTACTTC.

The V gene is TRBV28, the J gene TRBJ2-7, with 7 nucleotides matching TRBD1. CDR3 length equals 12 residues. The ends lost 8 bases at V and 4 bases at J; junction bases unmatched: 5. CDR1 is MDHEN and CDR2 is SYDVKM in the germline V gene. CDR3 bases: TGTGCCAGCCGACAGGGTTGGTACGAGCAGTACTTC. Its translation: CASRQGWYEQYF.

The V call is TRBV6-6, the J call TRBJ2-7, with TRBD1 matching over 8 bases. Unmatched junction bases numbered 13, after V lost 6 bases and J lost 3 bases. The CDR3 covers 16 residues. The germline V gene has CDR1 MNHNY and CDR2 SVGAGI (reference sequence). This chain's CDR3 is CASSYGVGRGRYEQYF. The CDR3 nucleotides read TGTGCCAGCAGCTACGGGGTCGGCAGGGGGCGCTACGAGCAGTACTTC.

The chain employs TRBV28 and TRBJ1-1; possible D gene TRBD1, 6 bases. The CDR3 runs 14 residues. V gave up 3 bases and J gave up 5 bases, with 13 bases separating them. CDR1 MDHEN and CDR2 SYDVKM come from the germline V gene. CDR3 region: CASSLTTGKTEAFF. The CDR3 DNA follows: TGTGCCAGCAGTTTGACGACAGGAAAAACTGAAGCTTTCTTT.

CDR3 residues: CASRTNRGRSEAFF. The CDR3 DNA reads TGTGCCAGCAGGACTAACAGGGGGCGATCTGAAGCTTTCTTT. The chain recombines TRBV27 with TRBJ1-1, with 9 bases that match TRBD1. Looked up from germline, CDR1 is MNHEY and CDR2 is SMNVEV (reference sequence). Unmatched junction bases numbered 8, after V lost 6 bases and J lost 6 bases. The CDR3 has 14 amino acids.

J is TRBJ1-4 and V is TRBV5-1; 7 bases agree with TRBD1. The trim removed 0 bases at V and 7 bases at J, leaving 9 bases unmatched. The CDR3 loop spans 16 amino acids. Germline V CDR1 and CDR2: SGHRS, YFSETQ. Here the CDR3 reads CASSLAKTGRSEKLFF. As DNA, the CDR3 is TGCGCCAGCAGCTTGGCCAAGACAGGGCGGAGTGAAAAACTGTTTTTT.

This clone has more than one count but fewer than ten. Written as DNA, the CDR3 is TGTGCCAGCAGCGGGACTAGCGGGGCAATGGGGGAGCAGTACTTC. This encodes CASSGTSGAMGEQYF. The V call is TRBV2, the J call TRBJ2-7; 13 nucleotides match TRBD2. Germline CDR1 reads SNHLY; CDR2 reads FYNNEI. The CDR3 has 15 residues. V was pared by 6 bases and J by 7 bases, with 9 bases of the junction left unmatched.

The CDR3 here is CASSVQGTIYEQYF. The DNA of the CDR3 is TGTGCCAGCAGTGTCCAGGGTACGATTTACGAGCAGTACTTC. This chain connects TRBV6-1 to TRBJ2-7, with a possible D match to TRBD1 (5 bases). CDR1 MNHNS and CDR2 SASEGT come from the germline V gene. This CDR3 contains 14 residues. V lost 4 bases to trimming and J lost 4 bases, with 14 bases between them.

The chain couples TRBV4-1 to TRBJ2-7, with 10 bases fitting TRBD2. Germline V gene sequence: CDR1 MGHRA, CDR2 YSYEKL. The CDR3 is made up of 16 amino acids. V shed 2 bases and J 4 bases; nucleotides not matched to a gene: 8. CDR3 region: CASSQSPTSGFYEQYF. CDR3 bases: TGCGCCAGCAGCCAATCCCCGACTAGCGGGTTTTACGAGCAGTACTTC.

This chain connects TRBV6-6 to TRBJ1-1; D uncertain. Germline V gives CDR1 MNHNY, CDR2 SVGAGI (reference sequence). This CDR3 has 14 residues. The V end was cut by 1 base, the J end by 7 bases, with 13 bases between. The CDR3 reads CASSYLLRSGEAFF. In DNA, the CDR3 is TGTGCCAGCAGTTACTTACTCCGTTCGGGTGAAGCTTTCTTT.

This clone was recorded a few times. The rearrangement links TRBV14 to TRBJ1-1, with D tentatively TRBD1 (6 bases). CDR3 length: 14 residues. Germline assignment: CDR1 SGHDN and CDR2 FVKESK. V lost 4 bases, J lost 1 base, and 10 bases lay in between. CDR3 DNA sequence: TGTGCCAGCAGCCGTTGGGGACAGAACACTGAAGCTTTCTTT. Protein: CASSRWGQNTEAFF. The whole variable domain, remainder taken from reference TRBV14 and TRBJ1-1, is EAGVTQFPSHSVIEKGQTVTLRCDPISGHDNLYWYRRVMGKEIKFLLHFVKESKQDESGMPNNRFLAERTGGTYSTLKVQPAELEDSGVYFCASSRWGQNTEAFFGQGTRLTVV.

This chain connects TRBV29-1 to TRBJ2-2, with TRBD2 identical over 11 bases. Per the germline V gene, CDR1 is SQVTM and CDR2 is ANQGSEA. Trimming cost V 6 bases and J 4 bases; bases outside gene matches: 4. The CDR3 consists of 14 residues. This CDR3 reads CSVVGTSGTGELFF. Here the CDR3 DNA reads TGCAGCGTAGTCGGGACTAGCGGCACCGGGGAGCTGTTTTTT.

The V gene is TRBV28, the J gene TRBJ1-5, with 8 positions matching TRBD1. J was trimmed by 0 bases and V by 6 bases; bases with no gene match: 10. This CDR3 is 17 amino acids long. The germline V gene has CDR1 MDHEN and CDR2 SYDVKM. The CDR3 nucleotides are TGTGCCAGCAGCCTTAGGACAGGGCGAAATAGCAATCAGCCCCAGCATTTT. Translating it yields CASSLRTGRNSNQPQHF.

The table lists this clone with a few counts. The chain couples TRBV5-6 to TRBJ2-2; TRBD2 matches at 10 bases. V shed 4 bases and J 3 bases; nucleotides not matched to a gene: 6. The CDR3 extends over 16 amino acids. From germline, CDR1 is SGHDT and CDR2 YYEEEE. The CDR3 DNA is TGTGCCAGCAGCAAGGGACTAGCGATGGACACCGGGGAGCTGTTTTTT. Its translation: CASSKGLAMDTGELFF.

The rearrangement joins TRBV11-3 to TRBJ2-1, with TRBD2 matching 10 bases. CDR3 size: 17 residues. The trim removed 1 base at V and 1 base at J, leaving 4 bases unmatched. CDR1 and CDR2 from the germline V gene are SGHNT and YENEEA. The CDR3 loop reads CASSLGPGLASYNEQFF. CDR3 nucleotide sequence: TGTGCCAGCAGCTTAGGCCCGGGACTAGCGTCCTACAATGAGCAGTTCTTC.

The V and J genes are TRBV5-4 and TRBJ1-2; 10 bases map to TRBD1. After removal of 5 bases from V and 6 bases from J, the junction contained 7 bases not matched to a gene. The CDR3 covers 14 residues. Germline CDR1 and CDR2: SGHNT and YYREEE (reference sequence). As DNA, the CDR3 is TGTGCCAGCAGTCCACCGGGACAGGGGCATGGCTACACCTTC. Translated, it gives CASSPPGQGHGYTF.

The chain has TRBV7-6 and TRBJ2-7; D might be TRBD1 (5 bases). Germline CDR1 and CDR2: SGHVS and FNYEAQ. The CDR3 loop spans 13 amino acids. Trimming removed 1 base from V and 3 bases from J, with 7 bases in between. This CDR3 reads CASSLGDSYEQYF. For the CDR3, the DNA is TGTGCCAGCAGCTTAGGAGACAGCTACGAGCAGTACTTC.

The chain joins TRBV7-6 to TRBJ2-2; 8 bases align to TRBD1. The length of the CDR3 is 17 residues. The germline gives CDR1 SGHVS, CDR2 FNYEAQ. The J segment lost 5 bases and the V segment lost 5 bases, leaving 13 bases of the junction unmatched. This chain's CDR3 is CASSPRNRGSGTGELFF. The CDR3, as DNA: TGTGCCAGCAGCCCAAGAAACAGGGGGAGTGGGACCGGGGAGCTGTTTTTT.

This clone was counted a single time. The chain links TRBV19 to TRBJ2-7, with 7 bases matching TRBD1. The germline V gene encodes CDR1 LNHDA and CDR2 SQIVND (reference sequence). The CDR3 totals 15 residues. The trim removed 5 bases at V and 3 bases at J, leaving 10 bases unmatched. The CDR3 is CASSQGGRDVYEQYF. The CDR3 DNA is TGTGCCAGTAGTCAAGGGGGCCGGGACGTCTACGAGCAGTACTTC.

This rearrangement joins TRBV7-8 to TRBJ2-3; 8 nucleotides agree with TRBD1. The CDR3 spans 18 residues. The J segment lost 8 bases and the V segment lost 8 bases, leaving 24 bases of the junction unmatched. CDR1 is SGHVS and CDR2 is FQNEAQ in the germline V gene. The chain's CDR3 is CASVIYFDRGAQWGTQYF. The CDR3 nucleotides are TGTGCCAGCGTTATCTACTTCGACAGGGGCGCACAGTGGGGTACGCAGTATTTT.

J is TRBJ2-3 and V is TRBV27; D is possibly TRBD2 (6 bases). Germline V gives CDR1 MNHEY, CDR2 SMNVEV (reference sequence). This CDR3 contains 15 residues. V gave up 1 base and J gave up 0 bases, with 8 bases separating them. The CDR3, as DNA: TGTGCCAGCAGTTTATGGGCGGGAAGCACAGATACGCAGTATTTT. Amino acids: CASSLWAGSTDTQYF.

The gene calls are TRBV28 and TRBJ1-1; 7 positions match TRBD1. Germline V gene lookup returns CDR1 MDHEN and CDR2 SYDVKM. J was trimmed by 1 base and V by 4 bases; bases with no gene match: 3. This CDR3 is built from 14 residues. This CDR3 reads CASSSGGENTEAFF. CDR3 nucleotides: TGTGCCAGCAGTTCAGGGGGTGAGAACACTGAAGCTTTCTTT.

This clone was seen a single time. The chain recombines TRBV5-4 with TRBJ2-5; TRBD1 agrees at 7 bases. Per germline, CDR1 SGHNT and CDR2 YYREEE (reference sequence). There are 16 residues in the CDR3. With 0 bases clipped from V and 6 bases from J, the junction kept 11 bases outside the gene matches. This CDR3 reads CASSLALGGQTKTQYF. For the CDR3, the DNA is TGTGCCAGCAGCTTGGCATTAGGGGGACAGACAAAGACCCAGTACTTC.

V gene TRBV4-2 combines with J gene TRBJ1-5, with D possibly being TRBD1 (6 bases). V shed 0 bases and J shed 0 bases, with 12 bases lying between them. Germline loops: CDR1 LGHNA, CDR2 YNFKEQ. CDR3 size: 17 residues. The CDR3 loop is CASSQDLDRYSNQPQHF. The CDR3 DNA reads as TGTGCCAGCAGCCAAGATTTGGACAGATATAGCAATCAGCCCCAGCATTTT.

The rearrangement links TRBV6-4 to TRBJ2-1; TRBD2 might be the D (7 bases). The CDR3 has 15 residues. Germline CDR1 and CDR2: MRHNA and SNTAGT. Trimming took 5 bases from V and 7 from J, leaving 18 bases between them. Here the CDR3 reads CASSRGGVFRNEQFF. In DNA form, the CDR3 reads TGTGCCAGCAGTAGAGGGGGGGTTTTTAGGAATGAGCAGTTCTTC.